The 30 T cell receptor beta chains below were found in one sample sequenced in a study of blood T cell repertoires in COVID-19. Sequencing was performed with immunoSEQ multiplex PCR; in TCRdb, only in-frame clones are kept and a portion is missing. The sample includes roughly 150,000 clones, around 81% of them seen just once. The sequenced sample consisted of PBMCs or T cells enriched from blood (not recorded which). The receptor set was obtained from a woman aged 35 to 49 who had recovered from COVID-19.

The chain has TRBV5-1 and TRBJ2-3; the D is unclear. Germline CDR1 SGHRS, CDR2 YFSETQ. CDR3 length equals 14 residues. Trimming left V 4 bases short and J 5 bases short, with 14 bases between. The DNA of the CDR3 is TGCGCCAGCAGCCGGTCCCCCTCGGGAGATACGCAGTATTTT. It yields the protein CASSRSPSGDTQYF.

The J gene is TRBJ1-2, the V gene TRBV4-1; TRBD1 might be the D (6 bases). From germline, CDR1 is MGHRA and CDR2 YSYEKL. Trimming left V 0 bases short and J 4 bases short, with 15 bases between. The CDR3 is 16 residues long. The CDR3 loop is CASSQEGARGIYGYTF. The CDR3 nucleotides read TGCGCCAGCAGCCAAGAGGGGGCAAGGGGGATCTATGGCTACACCTTC.

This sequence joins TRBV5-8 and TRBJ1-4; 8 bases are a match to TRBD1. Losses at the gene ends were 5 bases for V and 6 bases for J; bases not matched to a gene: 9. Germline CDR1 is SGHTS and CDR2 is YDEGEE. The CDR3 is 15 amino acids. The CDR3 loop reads CASSPGQGADEKLFF. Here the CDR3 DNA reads TGTGCCAGCAGTCCCGGACAGGGCGCGGATGAAAAACTGTTTTTT.

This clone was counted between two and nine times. The CDR3 region has the DNA TGTGCCAGCAGCTTACTCCTAGCGGGGGGGCTAGATACGCAGTATTTT. Encoded protein: CASSLLLAGGLDTQYF. This chain links TRBV7-9 with TRBJ2-3; 12 bases are a match to TRBD2. Germline V CDR1 and CDR2: SEHNR, FQNEAQ (reference sequence). The CDR3 runs to 16 residues. Losses at the gene ends were 2 bases for V and 5 bases for J; bases not matched to a gene: 5.

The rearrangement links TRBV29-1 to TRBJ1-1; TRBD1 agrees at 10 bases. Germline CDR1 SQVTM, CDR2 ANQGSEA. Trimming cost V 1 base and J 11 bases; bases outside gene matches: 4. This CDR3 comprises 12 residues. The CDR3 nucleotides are TGCAGCGTTGAAGGGACAGGGGGTTCGGCTTTCTTT. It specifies CSVEGTGGSAFF.

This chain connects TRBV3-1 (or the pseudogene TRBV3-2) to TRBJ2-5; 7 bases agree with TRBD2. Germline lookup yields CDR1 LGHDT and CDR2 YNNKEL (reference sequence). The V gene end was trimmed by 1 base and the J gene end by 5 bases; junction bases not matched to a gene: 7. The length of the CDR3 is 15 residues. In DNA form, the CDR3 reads TGTGCCAGCAGCCAAGGGAACGCACTAGCGGAGACCCAGTACTTC. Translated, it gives CASSQGNALAETQYF.

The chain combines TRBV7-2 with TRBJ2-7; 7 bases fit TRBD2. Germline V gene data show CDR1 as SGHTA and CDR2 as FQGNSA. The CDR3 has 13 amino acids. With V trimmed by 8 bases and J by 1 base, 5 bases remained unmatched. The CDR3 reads CASGHGGSYEQYF. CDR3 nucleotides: TGTGCCAGCGGACACGGGGGGTCCTACGAGCAGTACTTC.

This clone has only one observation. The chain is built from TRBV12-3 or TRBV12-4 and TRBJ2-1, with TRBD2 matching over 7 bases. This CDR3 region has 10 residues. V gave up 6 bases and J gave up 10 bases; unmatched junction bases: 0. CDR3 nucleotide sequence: TGTGCCAGCAGGGGGGGGGAGCAGTTCTTC. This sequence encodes CASRGGEQFF.

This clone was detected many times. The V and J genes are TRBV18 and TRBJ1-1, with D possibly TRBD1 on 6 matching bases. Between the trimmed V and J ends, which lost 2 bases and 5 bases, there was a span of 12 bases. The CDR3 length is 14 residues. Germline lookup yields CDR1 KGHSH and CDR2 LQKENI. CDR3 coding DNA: TGTGCCAGCTCACCAGGCAGGGGCGCGACTGAAGCTTTCTTT. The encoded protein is CASSPGRGATEAFF.

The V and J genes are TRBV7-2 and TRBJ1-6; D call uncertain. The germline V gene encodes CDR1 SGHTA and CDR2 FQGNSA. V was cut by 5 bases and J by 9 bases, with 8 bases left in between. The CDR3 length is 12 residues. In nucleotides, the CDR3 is TGTGCCAGCAGCCCCACAAGTTCACCCCTCCACTTT. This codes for CASSPTSSPLHF.

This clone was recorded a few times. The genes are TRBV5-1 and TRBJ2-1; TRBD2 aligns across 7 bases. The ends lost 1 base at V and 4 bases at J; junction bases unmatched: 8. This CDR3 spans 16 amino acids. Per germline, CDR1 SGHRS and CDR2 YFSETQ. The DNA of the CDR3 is TGCGCCAGCAGCTTGTGGTCTCTAGCGGAGTACAATGAGCAGTTCTTC. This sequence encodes CASSLWSLAEYNEQFF.

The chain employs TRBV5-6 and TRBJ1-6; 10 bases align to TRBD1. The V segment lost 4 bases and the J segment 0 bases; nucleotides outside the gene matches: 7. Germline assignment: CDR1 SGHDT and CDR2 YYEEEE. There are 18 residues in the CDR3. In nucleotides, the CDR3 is TGTGCCAGCAGCGAGGACAGGGGGTCCCGCTCCTATAATTCACCCCTCCACTTT. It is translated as CASSEDRGSRSYNSPLHF.

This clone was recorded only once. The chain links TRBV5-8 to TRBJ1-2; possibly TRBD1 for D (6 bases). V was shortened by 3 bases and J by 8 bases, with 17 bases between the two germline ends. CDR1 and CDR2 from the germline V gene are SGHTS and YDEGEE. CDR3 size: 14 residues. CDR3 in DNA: TGTGCCAGCAGCTCCCCACAGGGAGTGGGCGGCTACACCTTC. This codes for CASSSPQGVGGYTF.

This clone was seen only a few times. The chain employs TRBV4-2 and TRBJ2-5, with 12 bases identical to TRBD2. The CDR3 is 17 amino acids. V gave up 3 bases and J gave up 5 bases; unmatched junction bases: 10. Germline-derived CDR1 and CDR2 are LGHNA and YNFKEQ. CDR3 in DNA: TGTGCCAGCAGCCAGGCTAGCGGGGGGGACCTGTGGGAGACCCAGTACTTC. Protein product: CASSQASGGDLWETQYF.

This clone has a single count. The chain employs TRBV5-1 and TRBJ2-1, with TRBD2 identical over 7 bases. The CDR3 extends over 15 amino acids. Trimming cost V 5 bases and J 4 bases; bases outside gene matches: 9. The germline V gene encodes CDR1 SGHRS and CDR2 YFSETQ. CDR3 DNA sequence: TGCGCCAGCAGTGGGGAGGGAAGTTCTTACAATGAGCAGTTCTTC. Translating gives CASSGEGSSYNEQFF.

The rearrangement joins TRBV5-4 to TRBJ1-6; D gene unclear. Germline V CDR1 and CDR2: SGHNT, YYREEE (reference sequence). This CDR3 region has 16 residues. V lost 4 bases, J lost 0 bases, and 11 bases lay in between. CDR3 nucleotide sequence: TGTGCCAGCAGCCTAGACGGTAACTCCTATAATTCACCCCTCCACTTT. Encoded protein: CASSLDGNSYNSPLHF.

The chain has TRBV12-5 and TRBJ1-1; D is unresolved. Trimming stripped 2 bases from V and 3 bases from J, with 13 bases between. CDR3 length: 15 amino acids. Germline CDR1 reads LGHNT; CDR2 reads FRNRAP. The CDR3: CASGLTPRLDTEAFF. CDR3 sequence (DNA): TGTGCTAGTGGTTTGACCCCCAGATTGGACACTGAAGCTTTCTTT. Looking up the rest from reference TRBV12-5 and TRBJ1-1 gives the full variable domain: DARVTQTPRHKVTEMGQEVTMRCQPILGHNTVFWYRQTMMQGLELLAYFRNRAPLDDSGMPKDRFSAEMPDATLATLKIQPSEPRDSAVYFCASGLTPRLDTEAFFGQGTRLTVV.

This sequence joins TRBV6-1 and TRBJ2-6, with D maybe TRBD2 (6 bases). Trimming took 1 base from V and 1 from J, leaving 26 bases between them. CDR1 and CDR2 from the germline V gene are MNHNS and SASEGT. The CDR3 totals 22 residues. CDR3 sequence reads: CASSEVRGGNTLTSSGANVLTF. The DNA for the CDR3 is TGTGCCAGCAGTGAAGTAAGGGGCGGGAATACCCTTACCTCGTCTGGGGCCAACGTCCTGACTTTC.

The CDR3 is CASSPVADGGKNIQYF. DNA for the CDR3: TGTGCCAGCTCACCCGTGGCGGATGGCGGCAAAAACATTCAGTACTTC. The genes are TRBV18 and TRBJ2-4; D unresolved. The CDR3 totals 16 residues. From germline, CDR1 is KGHSH and CDR2 LQKENI. V was shortened by 3 bases and J by 3 bases, with 15 bases between the two germline ends.

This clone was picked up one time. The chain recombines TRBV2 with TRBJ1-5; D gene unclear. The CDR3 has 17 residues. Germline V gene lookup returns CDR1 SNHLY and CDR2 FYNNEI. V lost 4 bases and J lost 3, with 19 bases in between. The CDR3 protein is CASSAREPMLLNQPQHF. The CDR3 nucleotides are TGTGCCAGCAGTGCCCGGGAGCCTATGCTCCTCAATCAGCCCCAGCATTTT.

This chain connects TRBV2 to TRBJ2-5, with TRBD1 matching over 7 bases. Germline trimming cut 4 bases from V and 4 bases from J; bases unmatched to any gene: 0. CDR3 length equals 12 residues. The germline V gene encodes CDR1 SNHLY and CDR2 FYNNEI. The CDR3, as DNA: TGTGCCAGCAGTGGACAGGGAGAGACCCAGTACTTC. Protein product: CASSGQGETQYF.

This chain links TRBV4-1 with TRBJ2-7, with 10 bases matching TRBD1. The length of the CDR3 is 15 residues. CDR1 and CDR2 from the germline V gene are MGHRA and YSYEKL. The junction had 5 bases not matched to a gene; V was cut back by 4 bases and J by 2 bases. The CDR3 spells CASSRGTGATYEQYF. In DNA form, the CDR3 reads TGCGCCAGCAGCCGAGGGACAGGGGCTACCTACGAGCAGTACTTC.

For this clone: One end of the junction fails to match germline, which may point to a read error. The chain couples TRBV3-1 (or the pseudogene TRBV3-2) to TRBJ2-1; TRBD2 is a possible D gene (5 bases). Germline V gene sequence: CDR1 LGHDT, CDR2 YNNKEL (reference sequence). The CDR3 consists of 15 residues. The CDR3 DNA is TGTGCCAGCAGCCAAGTATCCGTGCCTAGCTCGGTCCTGCTCTTC. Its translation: CASSQVSVPSSVLLF.

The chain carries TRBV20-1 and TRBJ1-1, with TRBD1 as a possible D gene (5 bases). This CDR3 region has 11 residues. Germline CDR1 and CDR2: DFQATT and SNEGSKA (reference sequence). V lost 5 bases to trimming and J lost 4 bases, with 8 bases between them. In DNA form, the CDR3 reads TGCAGTGCTCGGGGGGGCACTGAAGCTTTCTTT. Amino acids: CSARGGTEAFF.

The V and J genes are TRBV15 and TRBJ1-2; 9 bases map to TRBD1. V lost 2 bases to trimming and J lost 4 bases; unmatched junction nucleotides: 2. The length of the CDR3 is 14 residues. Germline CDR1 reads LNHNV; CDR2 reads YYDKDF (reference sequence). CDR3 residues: CATSRPGQGYGYTF. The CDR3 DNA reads TGTGCCACCAGCAGACCGGGACAGGGCTATGGCTACACCTTC.

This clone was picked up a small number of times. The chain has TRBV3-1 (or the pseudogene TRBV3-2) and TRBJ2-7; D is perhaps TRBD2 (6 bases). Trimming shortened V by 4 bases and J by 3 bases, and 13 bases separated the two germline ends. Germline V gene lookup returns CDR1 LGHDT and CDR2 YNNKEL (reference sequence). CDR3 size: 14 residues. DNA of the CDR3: TGTGCCAGCAGCCGGGGGACTGGGAGCTACGAGCAGTACTTC. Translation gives CASSRGTGSYEQYF.

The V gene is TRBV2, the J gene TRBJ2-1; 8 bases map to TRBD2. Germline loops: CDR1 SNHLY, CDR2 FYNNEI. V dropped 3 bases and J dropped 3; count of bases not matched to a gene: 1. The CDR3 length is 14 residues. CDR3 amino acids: CASSESGGYNEQFF. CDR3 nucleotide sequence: TGTGCCAGCAGTGAGAGCGGGGGCTACAATGAGCAGTTCTTC.

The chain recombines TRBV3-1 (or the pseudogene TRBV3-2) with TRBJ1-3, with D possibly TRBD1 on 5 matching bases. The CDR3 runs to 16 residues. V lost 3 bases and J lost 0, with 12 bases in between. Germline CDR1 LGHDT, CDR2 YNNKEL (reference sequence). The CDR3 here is CASSHGRARSGNTIYF. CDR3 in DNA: TGTGCCAGCAGCCACGGCAGGGCACGCTCTGGAAACACCATATATTTT.

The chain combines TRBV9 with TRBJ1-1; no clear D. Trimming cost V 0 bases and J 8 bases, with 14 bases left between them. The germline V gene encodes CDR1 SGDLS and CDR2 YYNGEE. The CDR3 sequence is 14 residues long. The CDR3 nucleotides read TGTGCCAGCAGCGTAGGTTCGGGTGCACACGAAGCTTTCTTT. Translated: CASSVGSGAHEAFF.

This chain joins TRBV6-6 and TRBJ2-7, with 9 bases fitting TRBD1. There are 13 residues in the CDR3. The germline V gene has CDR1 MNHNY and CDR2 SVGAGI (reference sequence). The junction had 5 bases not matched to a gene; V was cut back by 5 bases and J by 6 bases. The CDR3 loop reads CASSPGTGSEQYF. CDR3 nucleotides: TGTGCCAGCAGTCCGGGGACAGGGTCCGAGCAGTACTTC.